The subject of this entry is one T cell receptor beta chain. The V gene's germline CDR1 is MDHEN and CDR2 SYDVKM. J lost 11 bases, V lost 2 bases, and 5 bases had no gene match. CDR3 length equals 14 residues. Sequenced by immunoSEQ multiplex PCR; TCRdb stores in-frame clones only, minus some. The profile covers approximately 230,000 clones, with almost 90% appearing a single time and roughly 15% taken by the ten largest. Grouping used clinical history reported by participants in a survey and questionnaire. The record originates from a study of blood T cell repertoires in COVID-19. Sequences were obtained from PBMCs or T cells enriched from blood (not recorded which). J is TRBJ2-3 and V is TRBV28; 12 nucleotides align to TRBD1. This clonotype originated in a woman aged 45-65 years with acute COVID-19. The CDR3: CASSLGTGGLGQYF. The CDR3 DNA is TGTGCCAGCAGTTTAGGGACAGGGGGCCTCGGGCAGTATTTT.